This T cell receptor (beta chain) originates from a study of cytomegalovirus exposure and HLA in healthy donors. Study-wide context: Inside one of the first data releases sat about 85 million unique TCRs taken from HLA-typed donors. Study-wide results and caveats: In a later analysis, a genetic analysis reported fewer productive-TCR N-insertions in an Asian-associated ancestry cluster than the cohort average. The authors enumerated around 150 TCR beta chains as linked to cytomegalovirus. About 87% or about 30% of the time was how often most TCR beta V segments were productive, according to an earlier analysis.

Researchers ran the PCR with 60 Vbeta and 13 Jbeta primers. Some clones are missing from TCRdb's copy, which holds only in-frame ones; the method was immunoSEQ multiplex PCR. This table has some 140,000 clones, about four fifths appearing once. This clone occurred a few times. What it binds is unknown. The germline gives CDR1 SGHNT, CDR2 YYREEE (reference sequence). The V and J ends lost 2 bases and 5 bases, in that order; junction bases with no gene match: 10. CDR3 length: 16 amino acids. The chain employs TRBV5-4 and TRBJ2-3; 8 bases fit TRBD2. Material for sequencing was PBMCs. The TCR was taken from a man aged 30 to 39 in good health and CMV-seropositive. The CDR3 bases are TGTGCCAGCAGCTTTAGGAGCGGGGGAGGAGTAGATACGCAGTATTTT. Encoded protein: CASSFRSGGGVDTQYF. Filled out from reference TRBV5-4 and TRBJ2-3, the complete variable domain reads ETGVTQSPTHLIKTRGQQVTLRCSSQSGHNTVSWYQQALGQGPQFIFQYYREEENGRGNFPPRFSGLQFPNYSSELNVNALELDDSALYLCASSFRSGGGVDTQYFGPGTRLTVL.